The 5 T cell receptor beta chains listed next were all sequenced from one sample in a study of response to subunit inactivated influenza vaccine. TCRdb independently ran MiXCR on the RT-PCR reads; one entry per CDR3 protein. The profile shows around 850,000 distinct CDR3 sequences, roughly 18% of them singletons. The specimen was PBMCs from blood, collected 5 days after vaccination. These receptors were taken from a man aged 45-65 years who received an inactivated influenza vaccine.

V and J are TRBV20-1 and TRBJ2-7; the match to TRBD2 covers 13 bases. This CDR3 has 15 amino acids. Germline lookup yields CDR1 DFQATT and CDR2 SNEGSKA (reference sequence). Trimming cost V 3 bases and J 1 base; bases outside gene matches: 3. The CDR3 sequence: CSARGLAGSSYEQYF. The CDR3 region has the DNA TGCAGTGCTAGGGGACTAGCGGGGTCATCCTACGAGCAGTACTTC.

J is TRBJ1-1 and V is TRBV5-5, with 8 bases that match TRBD1. This CDR3 is 11 amino acids long. With 4 bases clipped from V and 11 bases from J, the junction kept 4 bases outside the gene matches. CDR1 SGHKS and CDR2 YYEKEE come from the germline V gene (reference sequence). Here the CDR3 DNA reads TGTGCCAGCAGCGCGGGACAGGTGGCTTTCTTT. Its translation: CASSAGQVAFF.

This clonotype has a handful of counts. J is TRBJ1-3 and V is TRBV27; 8 bases line up with TRBD1. V lost 4 bases, J lost 3 bases, and 5 bases stayed unmatched. The CDR3 is 15 amino acids. Germline CDR1 and CDR2: MNHEY and SMNVEV (reference sequence). CDR3 residues: CASSSQGAGGNTIYF. The CDR3 region has the DNA TGTGCCAGCAGTTCCCAGGGGGCCGGTGGAAACACCATATATTTT.

The chain recombines TRBV20-1 with TRBJ1-1; D unresolved. Germline V gene data show CDR1 as DFQATT and CDR2 as SNEGSKA (reference sequence). The CDR3 runs to 12 residues. The CDR3 sequence is CITRTMNTEAFF. DNA of the CDR3: TGCATTACACGAACGATGAACACTGAAGCTTTCTTT.

This clonotype was detected many times. The rearrangement uses TRBV5-5 and TRBJ2-3; weak D call: TRBD1 (6 bases). The J call could be wrong; TRBJ2-5 is a better fit for the DNA end. Germline-derived CDR1 and CDR2 are SGHKS and YYEKEE (reference sequence). This CDR3 is 11 amino acids long. CDR3 amino acids: CASSLRGTQYF. Written as DNA, the CDR3 is TGTGCCAGCAGCCTCAGGGGGACCCAGTACTTC.